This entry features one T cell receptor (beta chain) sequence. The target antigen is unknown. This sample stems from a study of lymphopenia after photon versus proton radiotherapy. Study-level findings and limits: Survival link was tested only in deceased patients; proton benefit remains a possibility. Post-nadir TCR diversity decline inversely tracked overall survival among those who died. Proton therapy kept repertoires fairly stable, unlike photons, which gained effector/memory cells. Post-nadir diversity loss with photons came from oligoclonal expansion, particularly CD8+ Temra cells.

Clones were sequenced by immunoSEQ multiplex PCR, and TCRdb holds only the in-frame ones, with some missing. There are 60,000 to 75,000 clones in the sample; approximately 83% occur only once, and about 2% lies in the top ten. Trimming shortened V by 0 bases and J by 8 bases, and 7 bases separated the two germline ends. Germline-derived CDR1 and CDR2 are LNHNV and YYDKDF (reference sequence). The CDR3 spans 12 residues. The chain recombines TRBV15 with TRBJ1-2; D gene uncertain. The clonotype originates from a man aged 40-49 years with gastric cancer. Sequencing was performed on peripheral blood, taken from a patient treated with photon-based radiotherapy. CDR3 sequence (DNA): TGTGCCACCAGCAGAGATCTCGGCGGCTACACCTTC. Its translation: CATSRDLGGYTF.